This T cell receptor (beta chain) was obtained from a study of blood T cell repertoires in COVID-19. Across the study: Collection of acute and convalescent COVID-19 samples took place in the United States, Italy and Spain. PBMCs, B-cell-depleted T cells, or T cells were the source of the cDNA or gDNA that made up the material.

Authors' processing steps: Amplified reference gene primers provided the basis for estimating nucleated cell counts. Assay used: immunoSEQ multiplex PCR; TCRdb lists only in-frame clones, some missing. The V and J calls and the clone size are those of that table, but D and trimming were determined from the DNA. The sample has 110,000 or so clones, roughly 82% seen once. The CDR3 runs to 15 residues. Trimming shortened V by 4 bases and J by 4 bases, and 16 bases separated the two germline ends. Germline V gives CDR1 LNHNV, CDR2 YYDKDF (reference sequence). This rearrangement joins TRBV15 to TRBJ1-1; the D gene is possibly TRBD1 (6 bases). The receptor's source is a woman aged 40-49 years with acute or convalescent COVID-19. Sequencing was done on a sample of peripheral blood. CDR3 nucleotide sequence: TGTGCCACCAGCAAGTTCCGAGGGGGTGGCACTGAAGCTTTCTTT. This codes for CATSKFRGGGTEAFF.